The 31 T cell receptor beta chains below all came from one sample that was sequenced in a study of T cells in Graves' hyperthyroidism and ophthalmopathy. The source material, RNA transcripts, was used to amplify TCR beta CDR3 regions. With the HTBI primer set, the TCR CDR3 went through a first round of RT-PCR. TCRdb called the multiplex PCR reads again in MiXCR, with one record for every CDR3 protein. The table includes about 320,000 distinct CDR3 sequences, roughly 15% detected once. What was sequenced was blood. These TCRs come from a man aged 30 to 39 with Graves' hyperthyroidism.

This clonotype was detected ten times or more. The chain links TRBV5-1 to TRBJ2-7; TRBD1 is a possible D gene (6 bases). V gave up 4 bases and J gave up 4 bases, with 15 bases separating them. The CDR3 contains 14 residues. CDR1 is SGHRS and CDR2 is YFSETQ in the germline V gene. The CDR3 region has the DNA TGCGCCAGCAGCCCCTGGGGGACACAATACGAGCAGTACTTC. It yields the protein CASSPWGTQYEQYF.

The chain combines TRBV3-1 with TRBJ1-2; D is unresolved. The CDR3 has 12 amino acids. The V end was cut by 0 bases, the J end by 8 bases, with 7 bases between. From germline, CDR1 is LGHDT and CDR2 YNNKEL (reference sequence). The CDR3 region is CASSQEGSGYTF. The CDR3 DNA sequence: TGTGCCAGCAGCCAAGAGGGTTCCGGCTACACCTTC. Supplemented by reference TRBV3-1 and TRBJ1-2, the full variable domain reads DTAVSQTPKYLVTQMGNDKSIKCEQNLGHDTMYWYKQDSKKFLKIMFSYNNKELIINETVPNRFSPKSPDKAHLNLHINSLELGDSAVYFCASSQEGSGYTFGSGTRLTVV.

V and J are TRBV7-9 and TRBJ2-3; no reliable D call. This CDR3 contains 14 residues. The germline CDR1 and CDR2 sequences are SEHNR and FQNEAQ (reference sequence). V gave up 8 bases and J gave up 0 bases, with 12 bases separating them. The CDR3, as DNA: TGTGCCAGCTCACACATGGATAGCACAGATACGCAGTATTTT. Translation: CASSHMDSTDTQYF.

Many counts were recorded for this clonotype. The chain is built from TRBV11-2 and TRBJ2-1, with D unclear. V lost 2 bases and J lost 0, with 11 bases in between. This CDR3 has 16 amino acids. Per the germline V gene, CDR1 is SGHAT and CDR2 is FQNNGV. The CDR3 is CASSLFTGSSYNEQFF. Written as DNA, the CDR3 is TGTGCCAGCAGCTTATTCACCGGTAGCTCCTACAATGAGCAGTTCTTC.

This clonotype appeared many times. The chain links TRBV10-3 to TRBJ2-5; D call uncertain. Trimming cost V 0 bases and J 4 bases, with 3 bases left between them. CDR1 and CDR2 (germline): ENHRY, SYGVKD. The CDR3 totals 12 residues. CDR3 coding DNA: TGTGCCATCAGTGAGTCTCCAGAGACCCAGTACTTC. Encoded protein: CAISESPETQYF.

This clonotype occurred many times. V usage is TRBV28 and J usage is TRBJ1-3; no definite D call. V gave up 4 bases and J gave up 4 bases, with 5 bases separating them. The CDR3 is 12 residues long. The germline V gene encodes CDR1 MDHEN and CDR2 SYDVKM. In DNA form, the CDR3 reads TGTGCCAGCAGTTCGGGGGGAAACACCATATATTTT. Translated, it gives CASSSGGNTIYF.

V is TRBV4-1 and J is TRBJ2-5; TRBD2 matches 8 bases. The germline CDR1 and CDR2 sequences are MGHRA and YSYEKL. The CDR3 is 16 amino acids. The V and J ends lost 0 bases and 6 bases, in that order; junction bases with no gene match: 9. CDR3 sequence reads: CASSQDSSGSTKTQYF. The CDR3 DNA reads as TGCGCCAGCAGCCAAGATTCCAGCGGGAGTACGAAGACCCAGTACTTC.

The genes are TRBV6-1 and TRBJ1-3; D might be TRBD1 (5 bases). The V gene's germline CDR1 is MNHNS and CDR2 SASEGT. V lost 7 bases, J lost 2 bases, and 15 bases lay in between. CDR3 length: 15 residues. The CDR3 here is CASTGGWGTGNTIYF. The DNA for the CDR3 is TGTGCCAGCACCGGGGGGTGGGGTACTGGAAACACCATATATTTT.

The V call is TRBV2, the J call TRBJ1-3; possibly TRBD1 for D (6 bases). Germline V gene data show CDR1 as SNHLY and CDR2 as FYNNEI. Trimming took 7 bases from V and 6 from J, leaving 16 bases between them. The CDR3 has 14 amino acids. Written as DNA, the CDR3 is TGTGCCAGCACCCGCGGGGACACTTTAAACACCATATATTTT. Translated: CASTRGDTLNTIYF.

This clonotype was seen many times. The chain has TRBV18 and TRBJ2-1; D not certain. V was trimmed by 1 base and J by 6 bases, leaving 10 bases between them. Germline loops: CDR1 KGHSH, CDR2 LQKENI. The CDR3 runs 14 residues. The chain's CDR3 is CASSPRDAFNEQFF. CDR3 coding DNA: TGTGCCAGCTCACCACGAGACGCTTTCAATGAGCAGTTCTTC.

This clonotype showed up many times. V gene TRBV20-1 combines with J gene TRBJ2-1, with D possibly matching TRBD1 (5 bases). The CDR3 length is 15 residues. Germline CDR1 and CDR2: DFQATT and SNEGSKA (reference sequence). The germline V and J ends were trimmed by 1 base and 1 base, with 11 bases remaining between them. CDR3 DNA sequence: TGCAGTGCTAGAGTAGGTGCAGGGTCCTACAATGAGCAGTTCTTC. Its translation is CSARVGAGSYNEQFF.

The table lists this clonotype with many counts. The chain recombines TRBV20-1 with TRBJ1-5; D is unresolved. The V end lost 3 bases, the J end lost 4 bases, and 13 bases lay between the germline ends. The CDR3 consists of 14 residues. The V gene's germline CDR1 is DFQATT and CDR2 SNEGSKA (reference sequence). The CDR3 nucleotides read TGCAGTGCTAGTCAGACCCAGCCAAATCAGCCCCAGCATTTT. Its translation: CSASQTQPNQPQHF.

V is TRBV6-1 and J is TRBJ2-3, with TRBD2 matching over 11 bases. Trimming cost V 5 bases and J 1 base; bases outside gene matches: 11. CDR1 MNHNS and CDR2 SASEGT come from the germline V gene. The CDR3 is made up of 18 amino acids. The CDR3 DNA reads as TGTGCCAGCAGTTGGCTAGCGGGAGGAGGGAGTGGCACAGATACGCAGTATTTT. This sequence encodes CASSWLAGGGSGTDTQYF.

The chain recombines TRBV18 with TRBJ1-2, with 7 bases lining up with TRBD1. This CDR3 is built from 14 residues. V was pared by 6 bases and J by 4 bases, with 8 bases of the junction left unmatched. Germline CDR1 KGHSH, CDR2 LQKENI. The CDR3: CASSLGDSLYGYTF. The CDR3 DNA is TGTGCCAGCTCCCTAGGGGACAGCCTCTATGGCTACACCTTC. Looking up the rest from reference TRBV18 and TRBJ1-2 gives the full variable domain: NAGVMQNPRHLVRRRGQEARLRCSPMKGHSHVYWYRQLPEEGLKFMVYLQKENIIDESGMPKERFSAEFPKEGPSILRIQQVVRGDSAAYFCASSLGDSLYGYTFGSGTRLTVV.

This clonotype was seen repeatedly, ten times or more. The CDR3 here is CASGRHDNEQFF. CDR3 DNA sequence: TGTGCCAGCGGGAGACATGACAATGAGCAGTTCTTC. The gene calls are TRBV6-1 and TRBJ2-1; a possible D gene is TRBD2 (5 bases). V shed 8 bases and J shed 5 bases, with 10 bases lying between them. This CDR3 has 12 amino acids. Germline lookup yields CDR1 MNHNS and CDR2 SASEGT.

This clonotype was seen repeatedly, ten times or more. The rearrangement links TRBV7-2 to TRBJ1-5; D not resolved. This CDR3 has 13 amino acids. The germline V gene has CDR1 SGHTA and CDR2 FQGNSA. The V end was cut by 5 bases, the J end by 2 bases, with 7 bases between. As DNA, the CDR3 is TGTGCCAGCAGCCAACAGCGCAATCAGCCCCAGCATTTT. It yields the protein CASSQQRNQPQHF.

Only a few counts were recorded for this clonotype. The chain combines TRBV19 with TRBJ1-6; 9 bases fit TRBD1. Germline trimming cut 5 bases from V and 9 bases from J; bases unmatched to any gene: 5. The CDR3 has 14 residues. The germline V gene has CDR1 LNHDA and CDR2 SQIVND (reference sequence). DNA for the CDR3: TGTGCCAGTAGTTCTAGGACAGGGGTTTCACCCCTCCACTTT. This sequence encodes CASSSRTGVSPLHF.

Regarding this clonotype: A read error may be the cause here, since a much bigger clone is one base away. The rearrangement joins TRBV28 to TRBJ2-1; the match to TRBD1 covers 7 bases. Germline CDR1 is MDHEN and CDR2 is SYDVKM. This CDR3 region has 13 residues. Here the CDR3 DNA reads TGTGCCAGCAGGAGACAGGGAAGGAATGAGCAGCTCTTC. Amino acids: CASRRQGRNEQLF.

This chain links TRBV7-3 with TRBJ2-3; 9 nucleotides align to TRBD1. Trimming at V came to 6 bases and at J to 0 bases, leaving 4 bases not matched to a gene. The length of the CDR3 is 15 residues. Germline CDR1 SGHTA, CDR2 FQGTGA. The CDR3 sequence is CASRSGTGSTDTQYF. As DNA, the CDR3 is TGTGCCAGCAGATCCGGGACAGGGAGCACAGATACGCAGTATTTT.

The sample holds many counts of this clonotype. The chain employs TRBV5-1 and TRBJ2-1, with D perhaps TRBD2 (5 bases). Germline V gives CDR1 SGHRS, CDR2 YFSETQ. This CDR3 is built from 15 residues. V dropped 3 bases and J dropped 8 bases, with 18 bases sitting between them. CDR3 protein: CASSSRQPGSHEQFF. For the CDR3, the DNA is TGCGCCAGCAGCTCCAGACAACCGGGGTCCCATGAGCAGTTCTTC.

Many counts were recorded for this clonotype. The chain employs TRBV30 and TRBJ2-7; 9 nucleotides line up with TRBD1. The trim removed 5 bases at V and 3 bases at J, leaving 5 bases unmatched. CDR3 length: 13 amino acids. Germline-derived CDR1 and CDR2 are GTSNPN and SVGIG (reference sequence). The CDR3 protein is CAWAGTGFYEQYF. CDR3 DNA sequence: TGTGCCTGGGCCGGGACAGGGTTCTACGAGCAGTACTTC. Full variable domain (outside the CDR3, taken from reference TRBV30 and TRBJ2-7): SQTIHQWPATLVQPVGSPLSLECTVEGTSNPNLYWYRQAAGRGLQLLFYSVGIGQISSEVPQNLSASRPQDRQFILSSKKLLLSDSGFYLCAWAGTGFYEQYFGPGTRLTVT.

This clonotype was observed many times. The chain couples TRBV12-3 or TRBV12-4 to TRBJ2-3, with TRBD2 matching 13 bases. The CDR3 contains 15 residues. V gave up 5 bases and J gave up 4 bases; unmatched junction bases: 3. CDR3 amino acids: CASSGGLAGSDTQYF. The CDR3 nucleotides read TGTGCCAGCAGTGGGGGACTAGCGGGATCAGATACGCAGTATTTT.

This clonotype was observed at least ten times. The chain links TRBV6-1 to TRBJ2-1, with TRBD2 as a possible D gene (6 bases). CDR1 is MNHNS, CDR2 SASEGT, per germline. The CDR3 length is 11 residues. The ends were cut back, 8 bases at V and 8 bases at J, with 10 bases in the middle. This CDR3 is CASGRPYEQFF. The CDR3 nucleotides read TGTGCCAGCGGGAGGCCTTATGAGCAGTTCTTC.

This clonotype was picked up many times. This CDR3 reads CASGGRGAYEQYF. The CDR3 DNA sequence: TGTGCCAGCGGGGGGCGGGGGGCCTACGAGCAGTACTTC. This rearrangement joins TRBV28 to TRBJ2-7; 8 bases fit TRBD2. Germline CDR1 reads MDHEN; CDR2 reads SYDVKM. J gave up 2 bases and V 8 bases, and 5 bases lay outside the gene matches. The CDR3 spans 13 residues.

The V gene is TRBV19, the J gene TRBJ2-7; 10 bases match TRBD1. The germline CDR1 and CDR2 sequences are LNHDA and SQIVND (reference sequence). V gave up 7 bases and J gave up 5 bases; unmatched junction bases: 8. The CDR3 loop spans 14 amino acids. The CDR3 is CASTQDRGFHEQYF. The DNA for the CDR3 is TGTGCCAGTACCCAGGACAGGGGGTTTCACGAGCAGTACTTC.

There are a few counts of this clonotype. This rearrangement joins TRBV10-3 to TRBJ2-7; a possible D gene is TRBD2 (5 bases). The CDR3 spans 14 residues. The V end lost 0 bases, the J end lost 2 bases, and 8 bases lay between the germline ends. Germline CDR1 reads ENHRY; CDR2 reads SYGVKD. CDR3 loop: CAISESLAAYEQYF. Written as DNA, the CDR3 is TGTGCCATCAGTGAGTCGCTAGCTGCCTACGAGCAGTACTTC.

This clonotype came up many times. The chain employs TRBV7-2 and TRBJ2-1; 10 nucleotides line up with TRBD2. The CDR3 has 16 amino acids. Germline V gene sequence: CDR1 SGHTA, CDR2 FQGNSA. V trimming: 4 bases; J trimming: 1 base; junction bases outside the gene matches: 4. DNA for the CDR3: TGTGCCAGCAGCTCGTTTAGCGGGAGGTCCTACAATGAGCAGTTCTTC. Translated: CASSSFSGRSYNEQFF.

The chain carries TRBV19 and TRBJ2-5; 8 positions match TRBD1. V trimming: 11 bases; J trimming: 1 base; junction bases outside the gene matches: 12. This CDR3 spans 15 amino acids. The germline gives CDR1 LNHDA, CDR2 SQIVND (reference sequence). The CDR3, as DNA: TGTGCCGGGAGAGCGACAGGGGCTCTCCAAGAGACCCAGTACTTC. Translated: CAGRATGALQETQYF. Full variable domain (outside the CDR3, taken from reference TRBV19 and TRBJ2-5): DGGITQSPKYLFRKEGQNVTLSCEQNLNHDAMYWYRQDPGQGLRLIYYSQIVNDFQKGDIAEGYSVSREKKESFPLTVTSAQKNPTAFYLCAGRATGALQETQYFGPGTRLLVL.

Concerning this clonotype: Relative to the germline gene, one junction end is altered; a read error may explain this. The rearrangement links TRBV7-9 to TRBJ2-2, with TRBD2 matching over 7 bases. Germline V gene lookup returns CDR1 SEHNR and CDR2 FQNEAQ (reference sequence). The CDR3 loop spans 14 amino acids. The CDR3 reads CATRFGGRPGGLFF. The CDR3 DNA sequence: TGTGCCACCCGGTTCGGCGGGAGACCCGGGGGGCTGTTTTTT.

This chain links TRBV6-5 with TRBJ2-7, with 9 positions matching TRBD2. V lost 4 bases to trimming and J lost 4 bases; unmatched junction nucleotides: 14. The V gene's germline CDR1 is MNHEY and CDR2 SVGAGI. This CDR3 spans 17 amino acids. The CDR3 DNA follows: TGTGCCAGCAGTTCCCCTCCGAGCGGGAGGCCTGATTACGAGCAGTACTTC. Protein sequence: CASSSPPSGRPDYEQYF.

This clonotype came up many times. CDR3 coding DNA: TGTGCCAGCTCACCAATCGAGGAGACCCAGTACTTC. It is translated as CASSPIEETQYF. V is TRBV18 and J is TRBJ2-5; unclear D gene. Germline V CDR1 and CDR2: KGHSH, LQKENI. Trimming pared 2 bases from V and 5 bases from J, leaving 6 bases between. The CDR3 totals 12 residues.